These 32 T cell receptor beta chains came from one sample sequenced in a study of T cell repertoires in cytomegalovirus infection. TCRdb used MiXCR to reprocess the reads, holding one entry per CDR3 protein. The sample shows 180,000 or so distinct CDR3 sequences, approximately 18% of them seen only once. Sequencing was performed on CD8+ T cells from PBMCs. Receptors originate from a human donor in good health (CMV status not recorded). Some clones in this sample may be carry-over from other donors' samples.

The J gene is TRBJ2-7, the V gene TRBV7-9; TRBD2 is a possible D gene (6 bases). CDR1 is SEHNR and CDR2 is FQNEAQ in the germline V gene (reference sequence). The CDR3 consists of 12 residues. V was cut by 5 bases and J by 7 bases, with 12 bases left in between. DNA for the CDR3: TGTGCCAGCAGCATAGAGGAGGGTGAGCAGTACTTC. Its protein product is CASSIEEGEQYF.

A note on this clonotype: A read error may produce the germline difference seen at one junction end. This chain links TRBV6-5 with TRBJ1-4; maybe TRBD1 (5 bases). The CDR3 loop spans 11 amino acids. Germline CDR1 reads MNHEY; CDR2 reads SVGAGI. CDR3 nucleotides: TGTGCCCGCAGTTACTCAGGGAAACTGTTTTTT. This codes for CARSYSGKLFF.

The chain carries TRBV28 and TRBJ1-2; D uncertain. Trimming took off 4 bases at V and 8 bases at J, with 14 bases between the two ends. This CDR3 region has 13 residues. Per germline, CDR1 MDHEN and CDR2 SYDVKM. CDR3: CASSYRMLGGYTF. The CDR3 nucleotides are TGTGCCAGCAGTTATAGGATGCTGGGAGGCTACACCTTC.

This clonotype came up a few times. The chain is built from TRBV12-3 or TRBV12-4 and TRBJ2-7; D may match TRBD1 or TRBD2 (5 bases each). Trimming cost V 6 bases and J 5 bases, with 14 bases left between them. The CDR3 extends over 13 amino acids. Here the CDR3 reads CASSLVGVHEQYF. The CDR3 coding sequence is TGTGCCAGCAGCTTGGTGGGGGTTCACGAGCAGTACTTC.

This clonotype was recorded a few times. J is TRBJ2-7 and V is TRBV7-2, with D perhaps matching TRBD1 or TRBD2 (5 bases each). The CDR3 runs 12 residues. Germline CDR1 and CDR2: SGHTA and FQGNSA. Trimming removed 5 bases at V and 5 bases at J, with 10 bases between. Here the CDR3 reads CASSIGTHEQYF. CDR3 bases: TGTGCCAGCAGCATCGGGACCCACGAGCAGTACTTC.

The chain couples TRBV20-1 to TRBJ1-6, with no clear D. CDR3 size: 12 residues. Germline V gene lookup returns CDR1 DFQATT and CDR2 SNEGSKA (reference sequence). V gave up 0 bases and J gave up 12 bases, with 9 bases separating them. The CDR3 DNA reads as TGCAGTGCTAGAGAAGTGGTACTACCCCTCCACTTT. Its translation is CSAREVVLPLHF.

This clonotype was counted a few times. CDR3 coding DNA: TGTGCCAGCAGTTACTCGTTGGGGAGGCACGAGCAGTACTTC. Translated: CASSYSLGRHEQYF. The chain links TRBV6-2 or TRBV6-3 to TRBJ2-7; D perhaps matches TRBD2 (6 bases). This CDR3 spans 14 amino acids. CDR1 is MNHEY and CDR2 is SVGEGT in the germline V gene. The V and J ends lost 0 bases and 5 bases respectively, with 11 bases between them.

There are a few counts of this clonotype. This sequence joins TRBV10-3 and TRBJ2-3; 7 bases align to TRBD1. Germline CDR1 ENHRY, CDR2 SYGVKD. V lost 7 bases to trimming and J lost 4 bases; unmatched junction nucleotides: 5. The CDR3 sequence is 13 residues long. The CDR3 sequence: CAIKGTAADTQYF. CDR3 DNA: TGTGCCATCAAAGGGACAGCGGCAGATACGCAGTATTTT.

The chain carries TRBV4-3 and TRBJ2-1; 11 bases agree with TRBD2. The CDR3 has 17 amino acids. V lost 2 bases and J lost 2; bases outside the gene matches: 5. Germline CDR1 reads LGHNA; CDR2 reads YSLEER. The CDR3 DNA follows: TGCGCCAGCAGCCAATTTTTAGCGGGGGGGCCCTACAATGAGCAGTTCTTC. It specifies CASSQFLAGGPYNEQFF.

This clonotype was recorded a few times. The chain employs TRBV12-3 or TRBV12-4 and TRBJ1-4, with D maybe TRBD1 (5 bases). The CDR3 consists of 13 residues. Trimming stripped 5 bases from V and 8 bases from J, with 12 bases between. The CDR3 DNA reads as TGTGCCAGCAGTACGGAACAGGAGGAAAAACTGTTTTTT. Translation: CASSTEQEEKLFF.

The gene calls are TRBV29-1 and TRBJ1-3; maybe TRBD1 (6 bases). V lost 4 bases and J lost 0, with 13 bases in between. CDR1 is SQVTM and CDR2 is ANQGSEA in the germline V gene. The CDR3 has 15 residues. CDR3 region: CSVVGRGASGNTIYF. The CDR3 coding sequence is TGCAGCGTTGTTGGCAGGGGAGCCTCTGGAAACACCATATATTTT.

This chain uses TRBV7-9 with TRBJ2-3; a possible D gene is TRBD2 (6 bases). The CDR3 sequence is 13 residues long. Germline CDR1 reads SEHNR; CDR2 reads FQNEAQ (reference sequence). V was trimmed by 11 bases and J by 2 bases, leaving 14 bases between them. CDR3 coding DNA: TGTGCCCGCGGAGCGGGTCCCACAGATACGCAGTATTTT. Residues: CARGAGPTDTQYF.

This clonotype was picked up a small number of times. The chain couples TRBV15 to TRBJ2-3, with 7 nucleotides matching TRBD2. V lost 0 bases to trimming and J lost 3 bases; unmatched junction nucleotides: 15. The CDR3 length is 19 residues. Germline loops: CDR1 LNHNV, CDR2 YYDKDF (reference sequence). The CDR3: CATSRDRALGAGTTDTQYF. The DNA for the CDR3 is TGTGCCACCAGCAGAGATCGGGCCCTAGGAGCGGGGACGACAGATACGCAGTATTTT.

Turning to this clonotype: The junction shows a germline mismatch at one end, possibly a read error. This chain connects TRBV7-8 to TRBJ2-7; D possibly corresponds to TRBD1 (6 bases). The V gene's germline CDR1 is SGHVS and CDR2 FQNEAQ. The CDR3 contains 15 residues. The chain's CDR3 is CASSFQTGQSYEQYF. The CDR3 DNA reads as TGTGCCAGCAGCTTCCAAACCGGACAGTCCTACGAGCAATACTTC.

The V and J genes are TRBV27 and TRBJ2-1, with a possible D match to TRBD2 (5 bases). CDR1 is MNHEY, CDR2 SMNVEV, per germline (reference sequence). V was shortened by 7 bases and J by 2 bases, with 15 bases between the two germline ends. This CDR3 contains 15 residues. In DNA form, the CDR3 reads TGTGCCAGCATTTCCCGCCGGGAACCCTACAATGAGCAGTTCTTC. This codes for CASISRREPYNEQFF.

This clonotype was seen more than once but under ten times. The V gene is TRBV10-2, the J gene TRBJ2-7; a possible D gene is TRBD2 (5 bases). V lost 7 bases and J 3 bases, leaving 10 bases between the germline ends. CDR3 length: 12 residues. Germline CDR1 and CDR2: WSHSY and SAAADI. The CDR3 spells CASTLGDYEQYF. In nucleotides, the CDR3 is TGCGCCAGCACCCTGGGAGACTACGAGCAGTACTTC.

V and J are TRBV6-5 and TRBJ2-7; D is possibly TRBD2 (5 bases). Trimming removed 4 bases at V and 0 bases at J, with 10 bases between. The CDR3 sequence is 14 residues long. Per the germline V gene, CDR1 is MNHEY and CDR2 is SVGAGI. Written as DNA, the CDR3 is TGTGCCAGCAGTTCCCCTAGCTTCTCCTACGAGCAGTACTTC. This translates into CASSSPSFSYEQYF.

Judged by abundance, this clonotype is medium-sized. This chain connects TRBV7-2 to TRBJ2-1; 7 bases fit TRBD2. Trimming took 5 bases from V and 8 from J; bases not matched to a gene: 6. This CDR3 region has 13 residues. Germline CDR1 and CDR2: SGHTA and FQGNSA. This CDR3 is CASSPGLIDEQFF. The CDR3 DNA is TGTGCCAGCAGCCCGGGACTAATCGATGAGCAGTTCTTC.

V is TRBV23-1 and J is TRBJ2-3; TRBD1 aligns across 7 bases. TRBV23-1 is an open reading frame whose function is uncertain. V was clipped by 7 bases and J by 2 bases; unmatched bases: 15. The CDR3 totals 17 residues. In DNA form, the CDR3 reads TGCGCCAGCATCCTTACGACCGGGACAGCCTTCACAGATACGCAGTATTTT. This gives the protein CASILTTGTAFTDTQYF.

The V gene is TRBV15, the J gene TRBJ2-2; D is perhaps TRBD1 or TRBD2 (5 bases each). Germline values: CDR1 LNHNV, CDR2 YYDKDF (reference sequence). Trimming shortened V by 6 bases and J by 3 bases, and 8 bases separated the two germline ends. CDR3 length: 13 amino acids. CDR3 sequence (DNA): TGTGCCACCAGTTTGGGGGACACCGGGGAGCTGTTTTTT. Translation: CATSLGDTGELFF.

The CDR3 region has the DNA TGTGCCAGCACCCCTAGCAGGGGGCTGTACGAGCAGTACTTC. Translating it yields CASTPSRGLYEQYF. The chain uses TRBV6-5 and TRBJ2-7; 8 bases are a match to TRBD1. The J segment lost 4 bases and the V segment lost 7 bases, leaving 9 bases of the junction unmatched. CDR3 length equals 14 residues. Germline V gene lookup returns CDR1 MNHEY and CDR2 SVGAGI.

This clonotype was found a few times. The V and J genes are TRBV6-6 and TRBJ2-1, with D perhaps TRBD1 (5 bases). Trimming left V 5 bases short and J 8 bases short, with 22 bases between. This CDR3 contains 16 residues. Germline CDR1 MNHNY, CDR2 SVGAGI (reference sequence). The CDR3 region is CASSDPVTDNGYEQFF. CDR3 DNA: TGTGCCAGCAGTGATCCGGTGACAGACAATGGGTATGAGCAGTTCTTC.

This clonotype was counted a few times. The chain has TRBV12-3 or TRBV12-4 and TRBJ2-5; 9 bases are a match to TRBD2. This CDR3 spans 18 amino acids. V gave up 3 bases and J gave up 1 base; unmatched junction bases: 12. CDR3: CASSLEVAGAFIQETQYF. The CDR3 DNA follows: TGTGCCAGCAGTTTGGAGGTAGCGGGAGCCTTTATCCAAGAGACCCAGTACTTC.

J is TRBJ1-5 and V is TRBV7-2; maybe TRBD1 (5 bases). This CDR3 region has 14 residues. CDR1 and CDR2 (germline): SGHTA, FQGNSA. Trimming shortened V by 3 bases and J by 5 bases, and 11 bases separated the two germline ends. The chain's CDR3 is CASSFAGTHQPQHF. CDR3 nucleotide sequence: TGTGCCAGCAGCTTTGCGGGGACTCATCAGCCCCAGCATTTT.

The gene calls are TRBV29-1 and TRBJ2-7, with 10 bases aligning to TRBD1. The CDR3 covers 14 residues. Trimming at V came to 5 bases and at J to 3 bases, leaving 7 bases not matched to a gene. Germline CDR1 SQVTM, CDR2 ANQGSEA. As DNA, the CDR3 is TGCAGCGTTACCATCCGGGACAGGGGCTACGAGCAGTACTTC. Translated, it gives CSVTIRDRGYEQYF.

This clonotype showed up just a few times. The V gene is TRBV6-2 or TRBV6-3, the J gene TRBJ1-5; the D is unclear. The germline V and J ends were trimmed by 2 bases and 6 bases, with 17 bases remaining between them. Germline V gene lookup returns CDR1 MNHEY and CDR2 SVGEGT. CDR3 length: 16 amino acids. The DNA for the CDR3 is TGTGCCAGCAGTTACGACGGCACCCGGAGGGCTCAGCCCCAGCATTTT. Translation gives CASSYDGTRRAQPQHF.

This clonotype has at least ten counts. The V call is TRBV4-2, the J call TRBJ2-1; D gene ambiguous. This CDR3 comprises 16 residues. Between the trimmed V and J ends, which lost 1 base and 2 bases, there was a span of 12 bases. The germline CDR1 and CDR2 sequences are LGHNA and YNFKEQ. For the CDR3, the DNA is TGTGCCAGCAGCCAAGTGGGCCTAACCCCCTACAATGAGCAGTTCTTC. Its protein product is CASSQVGLTPYNEQFF.

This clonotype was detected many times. The CDR3 reads CASSPYSMGAHYEQYF. The CDR3, as DNA: TGTGCCAGCAGCCCATACAGCATGGGGGCGCATTACGAGCAGTACTTC. The chain links TRBV28 to TRBJ2-7; the D gene is possibly TRBD1 (6 bases). The CDR3 covers 16 residues. Germline V lookup: CDR1 MDHEN, CDR2 SYDVKM. The V and J ends lost 6 bases and 4 bases respectively, with 22 bases between them.

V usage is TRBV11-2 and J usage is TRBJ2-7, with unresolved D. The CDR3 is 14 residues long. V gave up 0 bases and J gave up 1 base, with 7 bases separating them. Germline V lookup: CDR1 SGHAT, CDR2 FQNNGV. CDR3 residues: CASSLDLGSYEQYF. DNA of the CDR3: TGTGCCAGCAGCTTAGACCTTGGATCCTACGAGCAGTACTTC.

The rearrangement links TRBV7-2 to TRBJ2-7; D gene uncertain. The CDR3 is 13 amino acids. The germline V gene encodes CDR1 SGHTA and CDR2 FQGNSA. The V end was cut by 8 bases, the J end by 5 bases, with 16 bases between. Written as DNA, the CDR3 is TGTGCCAGCTCCTGGATTGGGTTCCACGAGCAGTACTTC. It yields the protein CASSWIGFHEQYF.

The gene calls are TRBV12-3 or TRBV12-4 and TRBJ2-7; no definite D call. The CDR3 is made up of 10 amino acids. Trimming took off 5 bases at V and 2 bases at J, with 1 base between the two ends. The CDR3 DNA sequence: TGTGCCAGCAGTGCCTACGAGCAGTACTTC. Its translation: CASSAYEQYF.

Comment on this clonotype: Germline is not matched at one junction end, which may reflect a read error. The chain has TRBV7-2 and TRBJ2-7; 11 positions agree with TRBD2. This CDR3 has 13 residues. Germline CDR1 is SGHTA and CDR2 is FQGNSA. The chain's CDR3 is CASSVAGGTEQYF. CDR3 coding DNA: TGTGCCAGCAGCGTAGCGGGGGGGACCGAGCAGTACTTC.